This is a list of T cell receptor beta chains from one sample in a study of blood T cell repertoires in COVID-19. Assay used: immunoSEQ multiplex PCR; TCRdb lists only in-frame clones, some missing. The sample has some 200,000 clones, about 85% seen once. The sequencing sample was made of peripheral blood. The receptors come from a man aged 55 to 70 with active or convalescent COVID-19. Each CDR3 is given with its conserved first and last residue. A D gene is named only where the DNA matches it firmly. Size is omitted from some rows. Given values are once, few, many or a class for expanded clones.

>TRBJ2-7|NA|TRBD1|TRBV5-1
TGCGCCAGCAGCCCGCCCGCAGGGGGCTACGAGCAGTACTTC
CASSPPAGGYEQYF
>TRBJ2-3|NA|TRBD1|TRBV29-1
TGCAGCGGGGTTGGACAGGGGGCTGGAGATACGCAGTATTTT
CSGVGQGAGDTQYF
>TRBJ1-1|NA|TRBD1|TRBV18
TGTGCCAGCTCACCACGGGGACAGGGCATGAACACTGAAGCTTTCTTT
CASSPRGQGMNTEAFF
>TRBJ1-2|few|NA|TRBV10-3
TGTGCCATCAGTGAGTCTTCAGGGGAGATAAATGGCTACACCTTC
CAISESSGEINGYTF
>TRBJ2-7|NA|TRBD2|TRBV15
TGTGCCACCAGCAGAGATCGAGCGGGGGAGCAGTACTTC
CATSRDRAGEQYF
>TRBJ1-6|NA|TRBD1|TRBV4-1
TGCGCCAGCAGCCAAGAAGGGCAGGGGGCCCTCCACTTT
CASSQEGQGALHF
>TRBJ1-2|NA|TRBD1|TRBV3-1/TRBV3-2
TGTGCCAGCAGCCAAAGAGGGACAGCTAACTATGGCTACACCTTC
CASSQRGTANYGYTF
>TRBJ1-6|NA|TRBD1|TRBV5-6
TGTGCCAGCAGCTTGGTGGACAGGCTTAATTCACCCCTCCACTTT
CASSLVDRLNSPLHF
>TRBJ2-3|few|NA|TRBV11-2
TGTGCCAGCAGCTTTACAAGCGGAACCACAGATACGCAGTATTTT
CASSFTSGTTDTQYF
>TRBJ2-5|NA|TRBD2|TRBV2
TGTGCCAGCACCTTTGGAACTAGCGGGGGTCAAGAGACCCAGTACTTC
CASTFGTSGGQETQYF
>TRBJ1-1|NA|NA|TRBV10-1
TGCGCCAGCAGTGTAACAAACGCGGCTGAAGCTTTCTTT
CASSVTNAAEAFF
>TRBJ1-2|NA|NA|TRBV7-9
TGTGCCAGCAGCCCCTTTTGGGGGCCCGGGGTAGTTGGCTACACCTTC
CASSPFWGPGVVGYTF
>TRBJ1-1|NA|NA|TRBV5-4
TGTGCCAGCAGCTCCGGTGAGAACACTGAAGCTTTCTTT
CASSSGENTEAFF
>TRBJ1-2|NA|NA|TRBV24-1
TGTGCCACCAGTGACCCACAGGGAGACTATGGCTACACCTTC
CATSDPQGDYGYTF
>TRBJ1-2|NA|TRBD1|TRBV7-9
TGTGCCAGCAACACGGACAGGGATAGGGGCTACACCTTC
CASNTDRDRGYTF
>TRBJ1-2|NA|TRBD1|TRBV11-2
TGTGCCAGCAGTTTAGACAGGGGGTATGGCTACACCTTC
CASSLDRGYGYTF
>TRBJ1-2|NA|TRBD1|TRBV19
TGTGCCAGTAATAGGGACAGGAATTCCTATGGCTACACCTTC
CASNRDRNSYGYTF
>TRBJ1-1|NA|TRBD1|TRBV15
TGTGCCACCAGCCGACCCGGGGGACAGCCCCTTCTTTCCTTGAACACTGAAGCTTTCTTT
CATSRPGGQPLLSLNTEAFF
>TRBJ1-1|NA|NA|TRBV5-4
TGTGCCAGCAGCTTGGCAGGAGGGGACACTGAAGCTTTCTTT
CASSLAGGDTEAFF
>TRBJ1-1|NA|TRBD1|TRBV7-8
TGTGCCAGCATCAAAGGGACAGGGGGCGGCACTGAAGCTTTCTTT
CASIKGTGGGTEAFF
>TRBJ2-3|NA|TRBD2|TRBV9
TGTGCCAGCAGCTCCCGTGGTAGCGGGGGGTTCGGAGATACGCAGTATTTT
CASSSRGSGGFGDTQYF
>TRBJ1-5|NA|NA|TRBV6-5
TGTGCCAGCAAGTCCGGCGGGGGGCAGGGACAGCCCCAGCATTTT
CASKSGGGQGQPQHF
>TRBJ2-2|NA|NA|TRBV7-9
TGTGCCAGCAGCCCTAGGGGGGGGGCAGCGAACACCGGGGAGCTGTTTTTT
CASSPRGGAANTGELFF
>TRBJ2-7|NA|TRBD1|TRBV12-3/TRBV12-4
TGTGCCAGCAGAGAACAGGGGAACTACGAGCAGTACTTC
CASREQGNYEQYF
>TRBJ1-5|NA|NA|TRBV4-2
TGTGCCAGCAGCCAAGATTGGGGGGAGAGGGATCAGCCCCAGCATTTT
CASSQDWGERDQPQHF